The source of this T cell receptor beta chain is a study of CD8 T cells in Susac syndrome. From blood CD8+ and CD4+ T cells, TCR beta sequences were generated. This CDR3 spans 16 amino acids. V was pared by 4 bases and J by 8 bases, with 13 bases of the junction left unmatched. CDR1 and CDR2 from the germline V gene are SGHAT and FQNNGV. It was with random hexamers that about 0.45 to 1 ug RNA was reverse transcribed. Amplification of TCR beta CDR3 by immunoSEQ multiplex PCR spanned 54 Vbeta and 13 Jbeta. TCRdb reanalysed the immunoSEQ multiplex PCR reads using MiXCR and keeps one entry per CDR3 protein. The repertoire consists of 130,000 or so distinct CDR3 sequences, with around 85% occurring once and the leading ten covering roughly 0.48%.

What was sequenced was CD8+ T cells from PBMCs. The clonotype originates from a human donor with multiple sclerosis. The chain has TRBV11-2 and TRBJ2-1; 8 bases align to TRBD2. CDR3 DNA sequence: TGTGCCAGCAGCTCCCTCGGGGGGGGGACCTCATATGAGCAGTTCTTC. It translates to CASSSLGGGTSYEQFF.